Listed below are T cell receptor beta chains from one sample, sequenced in a study of Graves' ophthalmopathy and Graves' hyperthyroidism. TCRdb independently ran MiXCR on the multiplex PCR reads; one entry per CDR3 protein. The sample shows approximately 410,000 distinct CDR3 sequences, 15% of them seen only once. Input material: peripheral blood. The source of these receptors is a woman between 18 and 29 years old with stable Graves' hyperthyroidism. The conserved cysteine and the conserved F or W are not part of the CDR3 here.

>TRBV6-1
ASSPGQGYPYGYT
>TRBV6-5
ASREGGLNSPLH
>TRBV20-1
SARSLTGEIYEQY
>TRBV11-1
ASSLARGPGANVLT
>TRBV12-3/TRBV12-4
ASSSRLLRGGQPQH
>TRBV4-2
ASSQGGGYEQY
>TRBV6-4
ASSDVKGWSSNQPQH
>TRBV6-5
ASSYGGTLNEKLF
>TRBV7-3
ASSLRRLGDRGISGANVLT
>TRBV12-3/TRBV12-4
ASSDYRLAGTETQY
>TRBV14
ASSQDTVSEAF
>TRBV13
ASSWKGGYGYT
>TRBV6-2/TRBV6-3
ASEPIFRARGRNTEAF
>TRBV12-3/TRBV12-4
ASSLWSAYEQY
>TRBV11-2
ASSLEGQGSPLH
>TRBV6-1
ASSESWGGLQETQY
>TRBV5-1
ASSFREGTEAF
>TRBV7-9
AISLGAGYAF
>TRBV5-1
ASSLSMLGTGGGEQY
>TRBV20-1
SAPSRGGAGGYEQY
>TRBV11-2
ASSLAGPYEQY
>TRBV19
ASSSRQVFEQY
>TRBV6-1
ASRVDRAYGYT
>TRBV6-5
ASSPAGLNTEAF
>TRBV12-5
ASGPPGQPPPGYT
>TRBV6-5
ASSYSKGKETQY
>TRBV29-1
SVGGTGGAGYIKY
>TRBV19
ASSGLNMNTEAF
>TRBV6-2/TRBV6-3
ASSGPQSNTEAF
>TRBV28
ASSLLGLAGAYEQY
>TRBV12-3/TRBV12-4
ASSWGQGDNYGYT
>TRBV24-1
ATSEEKNSYEQY
>TRBV11-2
ASSLYGTQMNTEAF
>TRBV6-2/TRBV6-3
ASSYDDHEQY
>TRBV9
ASSDPMVSGGPRTGELF
>TRBV4-2
ASSQDQVAYEQY
>TRBV7-8
ASSPRTGKLEAF
>TRBV10-1
ASSAGGEAKNIQY
>TRBV12-3/TRBV12-4
ASSSRVKETQY
>TRBV5-1
ASSDNRAGANVLT
>TRBV24-1
ASPGQGLGLGSYEQY
>TRBV19
ASSIVGAGSYEQY
>TRBV7-2
ASSQDRDQPQH
>TRBV2
ASSTSRTGGTNTIY
>TRBV20-1
SALVGETQY
>TRBV12-3/TRBV12-4
ASSLLPGLAGGFVYEQY
>TRBV24-1
ATSEPTGEAF
>TRBV28
ASIHGAKNSPLH
>TRBV6-4
ASSPDGTSGGTGELF
>TRBV6-2/TRBV6-3
ASTDRSYQETQY
>TRBV12-3/TRBV12-4
ASSLDGGPYEQY
>TRBV10-2
ASTDAAYTEAF
>TRBV7-3
ASSLNPVGGYT
>TRBV20-1
SALDRRSNQPQH
>TRBV6-2/TRBV6-3
ASTLRKGPPNYGYT
>TRBV6-1
ASMNRGLATEAF
>TRBV4-2
ASSQDEMRDRDQPQH
>TRBV12-3/TRBV12-4
ASSLRPEGTEAF